This is a list of T cell receptor beta chains from one sample in a study of post-analysis software for immune sequencing data. A single record per CDR3 protein comes from TCRdb applying MiXCR to the PCR reads. The repertoire holds hundreds of thousands of distinct CDR3 sequences, approximately 60% seen once, with around 11% in the top ten. Sequenced: blood. The receptors here all came from a girl aged 2-15 years with multiple sclerosis. Both conserved end residues are part of each CDR3. The order of the fields is J gene, clone size, V gene, D gene, CDR3 DNA, CDR3 protein. D genes are given only for firm matches. Size is stated for part of the rows, as once, few or many counts, or as a class when the clone is expanded.

TRBJ2-7 - TRBV5-1 TRBD1 TGCGCCAGCACCGAACGAGACAGGGGTCCAGGCGAGCAGTACTTC CASTERDRGPGEQYF
TRBJ2-3 - TRBV4-2 - TGTGCCAGCAGCCAACGGGGGCAGAGCACAGATACGCAGTATTTT CASSQRGQSTDTQYF
TRBJ1-1 - TRBV10-3 - TGTGCCATCAGTGAACAGATGAACACTGAAGCTTTCTTT CAISEQMNTEAFF
TRBJ2-7 once TRBV20-1 TRBD1 TGCAGTGTGGGACAGACCCTCTACGAGCAGTACTTC CSVGQTLYEQYF
TRBJ2-3 - TRBV7-3 - TGTGCCAGCAGCTTAGGTAGACAGTTGCCAGATACGCAGTATTTT CASSLGRQLPDTQYF
TRBJ2-3 few TRBV20-1 - TGCAGTGCCGCTCCAGCGGGCTACACAGATACGCAGTATTTT CSAAPAGYTDTQYF
TRBJ1-2 few TRBV12-3/TRBV12-4 - TGTGCCAGCAGTTTAGGATCGGGACTGGGCTACACCTTC CASSLGSGLGYTF
TRBJ1-5 - TRBV20-1 TRBD1 TGCAGTGCCACGGCCGGGACAGGGCTCAATCAGCCCCAGCATTTT CSATAGTGLNQPQHF
TRBJ2-5 - TRBV5-5 TRBD2 TGTGCCAGCAGCTCGGGACTAGCGGGAGAGTGGGGAGAGACCCAGTACTTC CASSSGLAGEWGETQYF
TRBJ2-7 - TRBV9 TRBD1 TGTGCCAGCAGCGTAGGGGAGCCGGGACAGGCCTTTGTCTACGAGCAGTACTTC CASSVGEPGQAFVYEQYF
TRBJ2-1 few TRBV28 TRBD2 TGTGCCAGCAGTCTGAGCGGGAGTCTAGGCGATGAGCAGTTCTTC CASSLSGSLGDEQFF
TRBJ2-5 - TRBV7-2 - TGTGCCAGCAGCCCCCTGAGCCCCGAGACCCAGTACTTC CASSPLSPETQYF
TRBJ1-6 - TRBV5-5 - TGTGCCAGCACCCTCCGAAGATCCTATAATTCACCCCTCCACTTT CASTLRRSYNSPLHF
TRBJ2-5 once TRBV3-1 - TGTGCCAGCGTGGACGGCCAAGAGACCCAGTACTTC CASVDGQETQYF
TRBJ2-3 - TRBV12-3/TRBV12-4 TRBD2 TGTGCCCTCGGCGGGGGGTCCTACACAGATACGCAGTATTTT CALGGGSYTDTQYF
TRBJ2-7 few TRBV10-3 - TGTGCCATCAGTGAGTCGGGAGGAAAGAGCTCCTACGAGCAGTACTTC CAISESGGKSSYEQYF
TRBJ2-7 - TRBV4-1 TRBD2 TGCGCCAGCAAGGGAGTAGGGACTAGCGACTACGAGCAGTACTTC CASKGVGTSDYEQYF
TRBJ1-1 once TRBV3-1 - TGTGCCAGCAGCCACGAGGCGGGGGACACTGAAGCTTTCTTT CASSHEAGDTEAFF
TRBJ1-1 - TRBV20-1 - TGCAGTGCTAGATCGGCGGGCCTAACTGAAGCTTTCTTT CSARSAGLTEAFF
TRBJ2-1 - TRBV29-1 TRBD2 TGCAGCGCCCCGGGGGAGGGTAATGAGCAGTTCTTC CSAPGEGNEQFF
TRBJ2-5 few TRBV20-1 TRBD2 TGCAGTGCTATACCCCAGCCGGGACTAGCGGGTGAAGAGACCCAGTACTTC CSAIPQPGLAGEETQYF
TRBJ2-1 few TRBV7-3 - TGTGCCAGCAGCGCCGCTGGCACACGGGTGGGCAATGAGCAGTTCTTC CASSAAGTRVGNEQFF